Shown below are 28 T cell receptor beta chains from a single sample sequenced in a study of technical replicates of blood from a few donors. Only in-frame clones appear in the TCRdb table, and some are missing; sequencing was by immunoSEQ multiplex PCR. The sample contains roughly 87,000 clones, 91% of which appear only once. The sequenced sample consisted of T cells isolated from PBMCs. Receptors were obtained from a human donor in good health.

This clone has just one count. The chain joins TRBV5-1 to TRBJ2-2; D not certain. CDR3 length: 13 residues. Germline CDR1 is SGHRS and CDR2 is YFSETQ. Trimming removed 2 bases from V and 3 bases from J, with 5 bases in between. DNA for the CDR3: TGCGCCAGCAGCTTTGACTACACCGGGGAGCTGTTTTTT. As protein: CASSFDYTGELFF. Supplemented by reference TRBV5-1 and TRBJ2-2, the full variable domain reads KAGVTQTPRYLIKTRGQQVTLSCSPISGHRSVSWYQQTPGQGLQFLFEYFSETQRNKGNFPGRFSGRQFSNSRSEMNVSTLELGDSALYLCASSFDYTGELFFGEGSRLTVL.

V and J are TRBV6-5 and TRBJ2-3; TRBD2 agrees at 11 bases. Per the germline V gene, CDR1 is MNHEY and CDR2 is SVGAGI. This CDR3 is built from 15 residues. Germline trimming cut 4 bases from V and 2 bases from J; bases unmatched to any gene: 2. Here the CDR3 reads CASSWGLADTDTQYF. The CDR3 region has the DNA TGTGCCAGCAGTTGGGGACTAGCGGACACAGATACGCAGTATTTT.

The DNA of the CDR3 is TGTGCCAGCAGACAGGGATCTGGATCCGACGGCTACACCTTC. It is translated as CASRQGSGSDGYTF. The chain joins TRBV9 to TRBJ1-2; tentative D call: TRBD1 (6 bases). From germline, CDR1 is SGDLS and CDR2 YYNGEE. The CDR3 covers 14 residues. Between the trimmed V and J ends, which lost 5 bases and 8 bases, there was a span of 19 bases.

This clone was seen only a few times. The V call is TRBV11-2, the J call TRBJ2-3; no definite D call. Deletions cut 3 bases from V and 0 bases from J, with 19 bases between. Germline CDR1 SGHAT, CDR2 FQNNGV. There are 18 residues in the CDR3. The CDR3: CASSFSASSLSSTDTQYF. Here the CDR3 DNA reads TGTGCCAGCAGCTTCTCCGCCTCCTCACTTTCTAGCACAGATACGCAGTATTTT. The variable domain in full, completed from reference TRBV11-2 and TRBJ2-3, reads EAGVAQSPRYKIIEKRQSVAFWCNPISGHATLYWYQQILGQGPKLLIQFQNNGVVDDSQLPKDRFSAERLKGVDSTLKIQPAKLEDSAVYLCASSFSASSLSSTDTQYFGPGTRLTVL.

J is TRBJ1-5 and V is TRBV29-1; D unresolved. The CDR3 length is 13 residues. Germline V lookup: CDR1 SQVTM, CDR2 ANQGSEA. Deletions cut 5 bases from V and 4 bases from J, with 12 bases between. The chain's CDR3 is CSVSGGLNQPQHF. The CDR3 region has the DNA TGCAGCGTTTCTGGAGGGTTGAATCAGCCCCAGCATTTT.

The CDR3 coding sequence is TGTGCCAGCAGCGTGGCTGGCGGAAATGAAAAACTGTTTTTT. Translating it yields CASSVAGGNEKLFF. V usage is TRBV9 and J usage is TRBJ1-4; no clear D gene. CDR3 length: 14 amino acids. Germline values: CDR1 SGDLS, CDR2 YYNGEE. V lost 2 bases, J lost 5 bases, and 10 bases lay in between.

The rearrangement uses TRBV4-1 and TRBJ2-1, with 10 bases aligning to TRBD2. The CDR3 totals 16 residues. Unmatched junction bases numbered 6, after V lost 3 bases and J lost 4 bases. Germline V gene sequence: CDR1 MGHRA, CDR2 YSYEKL. In nucleotides, the CDR3 is TGCGCCAGCAGCCACCTTAGCGGGAGGAGATACAATGAGCAGTTCTTC. It codes for CASSHLSGRRYNEQFF.

The V call is TRBV4-3, the J call TRBJ2-5, with 7 bases aligning to TRBD1. The ends lost 0 bases at V and 4 bases at J; junction bases unmatched: 8. This CDR3 comprises 16 residues. Germline loops: CDR1 LGHNA, CDR2 YSLEER. DNA for the CDR3: TGCGCCAGCAGCCAAGAAGGTTCAGGGGGTCGAGAGACCCAGTACTTC. This gives the protein CASSQEGSGGRETQYF.

A single count supports this clone. V gene TRBV5-1 combines with J gene TRBJ2-7; TRBD2 agrees at 8 bases. CDR1 and CDR2 from the germline V gene are SGHRS and YFSETQ. This CDR3 is built from 15 residues. V lost 1 base, J lost 0 bases, and 3 bases stayed unmatched. The CDR3 region has the DNA TGCGCCAGCAGCTTGTTAGCGGGGAGCTCCTACGAGCAGTACTTC. It specifies CASSLLAGSSYEQYF.

The rearrangement links TRBV23-1 to TRBJ2-7; D ambiguous. TRBV23-1 is an ORF, and what it does is uncertain. The CDR3 runs 14 residues. Trimming took 7 bases from V and 0 from J, leaving 13 bases between them. Written as DNA, the CDR3 is TGCGCCAGCAAGGAGTCCTCCGGCTCCTACGAGCAGTACTTC. Its translation is CASKESSGSYEQYF.

Remarks on this clone: Its ends do not fully match the called genes, so a read error is possible. The J gene is TRBJ1-2, the V gene TRBV11-2; D gene uncertain. The CDR3 covers 13 residues. From germline, CDR1 is SGHAT and CDR2 FQNNGV. CDR3 nucleotide sequence: TGTGCCAGCAGCATCCATCCCCTTGATGGCCACACCTTC. It yields the protein CASSIHPLDGHTF.

This sequence joins TRBV4-1 and TRBJ2-2, with 11 bases aligning to TRBD2. V lost 9 bases, J lost 7 bases, and 16 bases stayed unmatched. Germline CDR1 reads MGHRA; CDR2 reads YSYEKL. This CDR3 comprises 17 residues. The CDR3 here is CASTLAGGTRGGGELFF. DNA for the CDR3: TGCGCCAGTACCCTAGCGGGAGGCACGAGGGGAGGCGGGGAGCTGTTTTTT.

V and J are TRBV5-4 and TRBJ1-4; D gene ambiguous. The germline V and J ends were trimmed by 2 bases and 4 bases, with 6 bases remaining between them. This CDR3 is built from 13 residues. Germline V gene sequence: CDR1 SGHNT, CDR2 YYREEE (reference sequence). CDR3 bases: TGTGCCAGCAGCTTAGAGATTAATGAAAAACTGTTTTTT. Translated: CASSLEINEKLFF.

V is TRBV4-3 and J is TRBJ2-1, with TRBD2 identical over 14 bases. With 4 bases clipped from V and 4 bases from J, the junction kept 6 bases outside the gene matches. Looked up from germline, CDR1 is LGHNA and CDR2 is YSLEER. The CDR3 extends over 17 amino acids. The chain's CDR3 is CASSRMTSGRAYNEQFF. CDR3 bases: TGCGCCAGCAGCCGCATGACTAGCGGGAGGGCGTACAATGAGCAGTTCTTC.

The CDR3 loop reads CAISEGQLSGNTIYF. As DNA, the CDR3 is TGTGCCATCAGTGAGGGACAGCTCTCTGGAAACACCATATATTTT. V usage is TRBV10-3 and J usage is TRBJ1-3; D might be TRBD1 (6 bases). CDR1 and CDR2 from the germline V gene are ENHRY and SYGVKD. Trimming shortened V by 2 bases and J by 0 bases, and 8 bases separated the two germline ends. The CDR3 sequence is 15 residues long.

The V call is TRBV11-2, the J call TRBJ1-2; TRBD1 might be the D (5 bases). Germline CDR1 and CDR2: SGHAT and FQNNGV. The V gene lost 1 base and the J gene lost 8 bases, with 17 bases spanning the gap. The CDR3 has 15 amino acids. The DNA for the CDR3 is TGTGCCAGCAGCTTAGGGGGCAAGATTTTGGGCGGCTACACCTTC. Amino acid sequence: CASSLGGKILGGYTF.

J is TRBJ1-4 and V is TRBV5-1; a possible D gene is TRBD1 (6 bases). Trimming removed 0 bases from V and 7 bases from J, with 10 bases in between. CDR1 is SGHRS, CDR2 YFSETQ, per germline. CDR3 size: 14 residues. The CDR3 protein is CASSLDRAGEKLFF. CDR3 DNA sequence: TGCGCCAGCAGCTTGGACAGGGCGGGTGAAAAACTGTTTTTT. The whole variable domain, filled in from reference TRBV5-1 and TRBJ1-4, reads KAGVTQTPRYLIKTRGQQVTLSCSPISGHRSVSWYQQTPGQGLQFLFEYFSETQRNKGNFPGRFSGRQFSNSRSEMNVSTLELGDSALYLCASSLDRAGEKLFFGSGTQLSVL.

The V gene is TRBV6-1, the J gene TRBJ2-7; 9 bases match TRBD1. V trimming: 5 bases; J trimming: 3 bases; junction bases outside the gene matches: 8. Germline V lookup: CDR1 MNHNS, CDR2 SASEGT. This CDR3 contains 15 residues. CDR3 nucleotides: TGTGCCAGCAGTAACCCCGGGACAGGGATCTACGAGCAGTACTTC. Its translation: CASSNPGTGIYEQYF.

This clone was recorded only once. The chain combines TRBV6-5 with TRBJ2-7; TRBD1 agrees at 9 bases. This CDR3 region has 14 residues. V lost 5 bases, J lost 3 bases, and 5 bases stayed unmatched. Germline CDR1 is MNHEY and CDR2 is SVGAGI. The CDR3 bases are TGTGCCAGCAGTCCACCGGGACAGGGCTACGAGCAGTACTTC. This sequence encodes CASSPPGQGYEQYF.

The gene calls are TRBV15 and TRBJ2-3, with D possibly matching TRBD1 (6 bases). Deletions cut 3 bases from V and 2 bases from J, with 12 bases between. The CDR3 is 15 residues long. Germline loops: CDR1 LNHNV, CDR2 YYDKDF (reference sequence). The CDR3 spells CATSRSTGITDTQYF. CDR3 DNA: TGTGCCACCAGCAGGTCCACAGGGATCACAGATACGCAGTATTTT.

This chain uses TRBV9 with TRBJ1-4, with a tentative D call TRBD1 (5 bases). The CDR3 sequence is 15 residues long. Per the germline V gene, CDR1 is SGDLS and CDR2 is YYNGEE. V was cut by 0 bases and J by 1 base, with 7 bases left in between. The CDR3 bases are TGTGCCAGCAGCGTAGGCGGGGGAACTAATGAAAAACTGTTTTTT. Translated, it gives CASSVGGGTNEKLFF.

The rearrangement links TRBV11-2 to TRBJ2-3, with TRBD2 identical over 7 bases. The length of the CDR3 is 14 residues. Germline V gene data show CDR1 as SGHAT and CDR2 as FQNNGV. Trimming at V came to 3 bases and at J to 2 bases, leaving 2 bases not matched to a gene. The CDR3 loop is CASSFGTNTDTQYF. The CDR3 nucleotides are TGTGCCAGCAGCTTCGGGACTAACACAGATACGCAGTATTTT. The variable domain in full, with the rest retrieved from reference TRBV11-2 and TRBJ2-3, is EAGVAQSPRYKIIEKRQSVAFWCNPISGHATLYWYQQILGQGPKLLIQFQNNGVVDDSQLPKDRFSAERLKGVDSTLKIQPAKLEDSAVYLCASSFGTNTDTQYFGPGTRLTVL.

V usage is TRBV13 and J usage is TRBJ2-7; 7 bases match TRBD2. This CDR3 comprises 13 residues. Germline V gives CDR1 PRHDT, CDR2 FYEKMQ (reference sequence). The V segment lost 7 bases and the J segment 6 bases; nucleotides outside the gene matches: 9. As DNA, the CDR3 is TGTGCCAGCAACCATGGTCGGGGGGTCGAGCAGTACTTC. Amino acids: CASNHGRGVEQYF. The full variable domain, in which reference TRBV13 and TRBJ2-7 provide the parts outside the CDR3, is AAGVIQSPRHLIKEKRETATLKCYPIPRHDTVYWYQQGPGQDPQFLISFYEKMQSDKGSIPDRFSAQQFSDYHSELNMSSLELGDSALYFCASNHGRGVEQYFGPGTRLTVT.

This clone was recorded once. V usage is TRBV6-5 and J usage is TRBJ2-7, with TRBD2 matching 12 bases. J was trimmed by 3 bases and V by 6 bases; bases with no gene match: 3. Per the germline V gene, CDR1 is MNHEY and CDR2 is SVGAGI. The CDR3 contains 14 residues. Written as DNA, the CDR3 is TGTGCCAGCAGAAGGACTAGCGGGAACTACGAGCAGTACTTC. Translated, it gives CASRRTSGNYEQYF.

The chain combines TRBV9 with TRBJ2-5, with 12 nucleotides matching TRBD2. Per germline, CDR1 SGDLS and CDR2 YYNGEE. The CDR3 has 17 residues. Trimming removed 4 bases from V and 5 bases from J; junction bases left unmatched: 12. The CDR3 bases are TGTGCCAGCAGCTTCGGACTAGCGGGATCGTTTAGGGAGACCCAGTACTTC. It yields the protein CASSFGLAGSFRETQYF.

The V call is TRBV7-9, the J call TRBJ2-1; TRBD2 might be the D (5 bases). V was shortened by 5 bases and J by 2 bases, with 16 bases between the two germline ends. Germline values: CDR1 SEHNR, CDR2 FQNEAQ (reference sequence). This CDR3 is 16 amino acids long. CDR3 DNA: TGTGCCAGCAGCCCGTTAGAGGGAAGGACCTACAATGAGCAGTTCTTC. As protein: CASSPLEGRTYNEQFF.

This chain connects TRBV18 to TRBJ1-1, with 7 bases fitting TRBD1. With V trimmed by 4 bases and J by 7 bases, 12 bases remained unmatched. The CDR3 is made up of 15 amino acids. CDR1 and CDR2 from the germline V gene are KGHSH and LQKENI. CDR3 amino acids: CASSQTGMGSSEAFF. The CDR3 bases are TGTGCCAGCTCACAGACAGGGATGGGGTCGAGTGAAGCTTTCTTT.

V is TRBV9 and J is TRBJ1-5, with D hard to call. Deletions cut 5 bases from V and 0 bases from J, with 12 bases between. Germline values: CDR1 SGDLS, CDR2 YYNGEE. The CDR3 is 15 residues long. CDR3 residues: CASSAGGLSNQPQHF. CDR3 nucleotide sequence: TGTGCCAGCAGTGCCGGTGGACTTAGCAATCAGCCCCAGCATTTT.